The 18 T cell receptor beta chains below come from one sample, sequenced in a study of T cell changes during pregnancy in multiple sclerosis. Measured with immunoSEQ multiplex PCR; TCRdb has only the in-frame clones, and not every one. The sample has 88,000 or so clones; approximately 90% are singletons. The sequencing used peripheral blood, collected before pregnancy. These receptor sequences come from a female donor with multiple sclerosis, enrolled in a pregnancy study.

This chain links TRBV15 with TRBJ1-5; no definite D call. This CDR3 is 15 amino acids long. Germline V gives CDR1 LNHNV, CDR2 YYDKDF (reference sequence). Trimming removed 3 bases from V and 0 bases from J, with 9 bases in between. CDR3 sequence reads: CATSSIRVSNQPQHF. As DNA, the CDR3 is TGTGCCACCAGCAGCATTAGAGTTAGCAATCAGCCCCAGCATTTT.

This chain joins TRBV7-3 and TRBJ2-1, with 7 bases that match TRBD2. Germline loops: CDR1 SGHTA, CDR2 FQGTGA. The trim removed 1 base at V and 10 bases at J, leaving 1 base unmatched. The CDR3 has 12 residues. The CDR3 DNA is TGTGCCAGCAGCTTAATGGGAGGGGAGCAGTTCTTC. Its translation is CASSLMGGEQFF.

This chain uses TRBV5-4 with TRBJ2-5; D is possibly TRBD1 (5 bases). The germline V gene has CDR1 SGHNT and CDR2 YYREEE (reference sequence). Trimming stripped 4 bases from V and 1 base from J, with 14 bases between. This CDR3 has 15 amino acids. The CDR3 spells CASSPPGQGQETQYF. The CDR3 DNA follows: TGTGCCAGCAGCCCCCCCGGGCAGGGCCAAGAGACCCAGTACTTC.

This rearrangement joins TRBV4-2 to TRBJ2-7, with 8 bases lining up with TRBD2. The CDR3 is 15 residues long. The V and J ends lost 0 bases and 2 bases, in that order; junction bases with no gene match: 3. Germline lookup yields CDR1 LGHNA and CDR2 YNFKEQ. CDR3 sequence: CASSQEQAGAYEQYF. CDR3 sequence (DNA): TGTGCCAGCAGCCAAGAACAAGCGGGAGCCTACGAGCAGTACTTC.

The J gene is TRBJ2-1, the V gene TRBV5-4, with TRBD2 identical over 12 bases. CDR1 is SGHNT and CDR2 is YYREEE in the germline V gene (reference sequence). The J segment lost 2 bases and the V segment lost 3 bases, leaving 15 bases of the junction unmatched. The CDR3 has 20 residues. The CDR3 DNA follows: TGTGCCAGCAGCTGGGACAACCCTACTAGCGGGAGGCAGCCCTACAATGAGCAGTTCTTC. Translating it yields CASSWDNPTSGRQPYNEQFF.

The J gene is TRBJ2-3, the V gene TRBV5-1; D is perhaps TRBD2 (5 bases). V lost 5 bases to trimming and J lost 6 bases, with 19 bases between them. The length of the CDR3 is 15 residues. From germline, CDR1 is SGHRS and CDR2 YFSETQ. CDR3 sequence reads: CASRPQDFRGDTQYF. CDR3 coding DNA: TGCGCCAGCAGGCCCCAGGACTTTAGAGGGGATACGCAGTATTTT.

This chain uses TRBV28 with TRBJ2-5; D may be TRBD1 (5 bases). V lost 3 bases to trimming and J lost 0 bases, with 14 bases between them. This CDR3 has 16 residues. Germline loops: CDR1 MDHEN, CDR2 SYDVKM. CDR3 nucleotide sequence: TGTGCCAGCAGTTTTATTGGGGCAGGGTACCAAGAGACCCAGTACTTC. It yields the protein CASSFIGAGYQETQYF. The entire variable domain, with the rest obtained from reference TRBV28 and TRBJ2-5, is as follows: DVKVTQSSRYLVKRTGEKVFLECVQDMDHENMFWYRQDPGLGLRLIYFSYDVKMKEKGDIPEGYSVSREKKERFSLILESASTNQTSMYLCASSFIGAGYQETQYFGPGTRLLVL.

The chain has TRBV29-1 and TRBJ2-1; 9 bases are a match to TRBD1. The V gene's germline CDR1 is SQVTM and CDR2 ANQGSEA. This CDR3 has 14 amino acids. With V trimmed by 6 bases and J by 7 bases, 10 bases remained unmatched. CDR3 sequence (DNA): TGCAGCGTCCTCTGGACAGGGGCCCCTAATGAGCAGTTCTTC. Translation gives CSVLWTGAPNEQFF.

CDR3: CASSRITDRGHQKTYEQYF. CDR3 coding DNA: TGTGCCAGCAGCCGGATCACGGACAGGGGGCATCAAAAAACCTACGAGCAGTACTTC. The V gene is TRBV7-9, the J gene TRBJ2-7; TRBD1 matches at 11 bases. CDR1 and CDR2 (germline): SEHNR, FQNEAQ (reference sequence). V lost 5 bases to trimming and J lost 2 bases; unmatched junction nucleotides: 17. The CDR3 is made up of 19 amino acids.

The gene calls are TRBV28 and TRBJ2-7; 13 bases align to TRBD2. CDR3 length: 15 amino acids. Per the germline V gene, CDR1 is MDHEN and CDR2 is SYDVKM. The J segment lost 6 bases and the V segment lost 6 bases, leaving 8 bases of the junction unmatched. Here the CDR3 reads CASRPPTSGRGEQYF. As DNA, the CDR3 is TGTGCCAGCAGACCTCCCACTAGCGGGAGGGGCGAGCAGTACTTC. Looking up the rest from reference TRBV28 and TRBJ2-7 gives the full variable domain: DVKVTQSSRYLVKRTGEKVFLECVQDMDHENMFWYRQDPGLGLRLIYFSYDVKMKEKGDIPEGYSVSREKKERFSLILESASTNQTSMYLCASRPPTSGRGEQYFGPGTRLTVT.

This chain links TRBV27 with TRBJ2-2; 9 bases match TRBD1. Germline lookup yields CDR1 MNHEY and CDR2 SMNVEV (reference sequence). After removal of 6 bases from V and 0 bases from J, the junction contained 5 bases not matched to a gene. The CDR3 extends over 16 amino acids. CDR3: CASRWTGAPNTGELFF. Here the CDR3 DNA reads TGTGCCAGCAGGTGGACAGGGGCCCCGAACACCGGGGAGCTGTTTTTT.

The chain has TRBV7-6 and TRBJ1-5; 7 bases fit TRBD1. CDR3 length equals 15 residues. With 6 bases clipped from V and 4 bases from J, the junction kept 9 bases outside the gene matches. The germline V gene has CDR1 SGHVS and CDR2 FNYEAQ. The CDR3 nucleotides are TGTGCCAGCAGACTTGGGACAGCCTCTAATCAGCCCCAGCATTTT. Amino acids: CASRLGTASNQPQHF.

V is TRBV19 and J is TRBJ1-4; TRBD1 is a possible D gene (5 bases). V was clipped by 5 bases and J by 3 bases, with 10 bases between them. The length of the CDR3 is 14 residues. Germline CDR1 LNHDA, CDR2 SQIVND (reference sequence). The DNA of the CDR3 is TGTGCCAGTAGTCCTTCAGGGCCTAATGAAAAACTGTTTTTT. Translating it yields CASSPSGPNEKLFF.

This clone was recorded only once. The chain recombines TRBV7-2 with TRBJ2-7; 7 bases match TRBD1. V lost 8 bases to trimming and J lost 2 bases; unmatched junction nucleotides: 3. In germline, CDR1 is SGHTA, CDR2 FQGNSA. CDR3 length: 12 amino acids. The CDR3 loop is CASADRPYEQYF. The CDR3 DNA is TGTGCCAGCGCGGACAGGCCCTACGAGCAGTACTTC.

This chain uses TRBV6-1 with TRBJ2-5; 8 bases fit TRBD2. The germline V gene encodes CDR1 MNHNS and CDR2 SASEGT. The CDR3 loop spans 13 amino acids. The V and J ends lost 5 bases and 1 base, in that order; junction bases with no gene match: 0. This chain's CDR3 is CASSTSGQETQYF. DNA of the CDR3: TGTGCCAGCAGTACTAGCGGCCAAGAGACCCAGTACTTC.

The chain recombines TRBV29-1 with TRBJ2-1, with a possible D match to TRBD1 (6 bases). Germline values: CDR1 SQVTM, CDR2 ANQGSEA. The CDR3 is 9 residues long. CDR3 sequence (DNA): TGCAGTATAGAGGACAGCCAGTTCTTC. Translation: CSIEDSQFF.

This clone was observed a few times. This chain uses TRBV19 with TRBJ2-7; a possible D gene is TRBD1 (6 bases). Germline values: CDR1 LNHDA, CDR2 SQIVND (reference sequence). This CDR3 has 15 residues. Trimming stripped 5 bases from V and 3 bases from J, with 17 bases between. CDR3 sequence: CASSHDPGDGYEQYF. CDR3 bases: TGTGCCAGTAGTCACGATCCAGGGGATGGCTACGAGCAGTACTTC. Combining the CDR3 with reference TRBV19 and TRBJ2-7 gives the whole variable domain DGGITQSPKYLFRKEGQNVTLSCEQNLNHDAMYWYRQDPGQGLRLIYYSQIVNDFQKGDIAEGYSVSREKKESFPLTVTSAQKNPTAFYLCASSHDPGDGYEQYFGPGTRLTVT.

The V call is TRBV7-3, the J call TRBJ2-5, with 8 bases that match TRBD2. Germline loops: CDR1 SGHTA, CDR2 FQGTGA. V dropped 5 bases and J dropped 5; count of bases not matched to a gene: 10. The CDR3 consists of 15 residues. CDR3 in amino acids: CASSPQAGVGETQYF. The DNA of the CDR3 is TGTGCCAGCAGCCCACAAGCGGGAGTGGGGGAGACCCAGTACTTC.